This paragraph covers one T cell receptor beta chain sequence. As yet, its antigen is unknown. Sequence data for DNA of cultured CD4+ T cells were generated by the Oncomine TCR Beta short-read assay. TCRdb re-analysed the PCR reads in MiXCR, keeping a single row per CDR3 protein. Here the sample spans approximately 17,000 distinct CDR3 sequences, around half being singletons. This entry comes from a study of vaccination and CD4 T cells after COVID-19. Turning to the study itself: Overlapping peptides of the spike proteins of SARS-CoV-2, HCoV-NL63, HCoV-OC43 and HCoV-229E were used for cell stimulation.

V lost 7 bases, J lost 1 base, and 11 bases stayed unmatched. CDR3 length: 17 amino acids. CDR1 is SNHLY and CDR2 is FYNNEI in the germline V gene. The treatment was: approximately 11-day PBMC culture with coronavirus spike peptide pools or control peptides (ViraFEST assay). Following expansion of antigen-specific T cells with peptide pools, ViraFEST then sequenced TCRs. With about 10 ug/ml peptide pools and roughly 9.2 IU/ml IL-2, PBMCs were cultured at some 2.2 million per well. This specimen was CD4+ T cells from blood, cultured in vitro, taken before SARS-CoV-2 vaccination. The V call is TRBV2, the J call TRBJ2-4; 9 bases line up with TRBD2. The clonotype originates from a human donor who had recovered from COVID-19. CDR3 protein: CASMTSGLRMAKNIQYF. The DNA of the CDR3 is TGTGCCAGCATGACTAGCGGCCTACGCATGGCCAAAAACATTCAGTACTTC.